This T cell receptor beta chain was observed in a study of blood T cell repertoires in COVID-19. Study-wide context: The study drew acute and convalescent COVID-19 samples from the United States, Italy and Spain. From T cells, B-cell-depleted T cells, or PBMCs came the material, which was cDNA or gDNA.

Assay used: immunoSEQ multiplex PCR; TCRdb lists only in-frame clones, some missing. The sample carries 100,000 or so clones, 84% recorded once. CDR1 SGHKS and CDR2 YYEKEE come from the germline V gene (reference sequence). The V end lost 4 bases, the J end lost 2 bases, and 14 bases lay between the germline ends. The CDR3 length is 15 residues. The chain couples TRBV5-5 to TRBJ2-3, with D uncertain. The source material was peripheral blood. The source is a man between 65 and 79 years old with active or convalescent COVID-19. CDR3 coding DNA: TGTGCCAGCAGCCGTGCCGGTGTAGACACAGATACGCAGTATTTT. Its protein is CASSRAGVDTDTQYF.